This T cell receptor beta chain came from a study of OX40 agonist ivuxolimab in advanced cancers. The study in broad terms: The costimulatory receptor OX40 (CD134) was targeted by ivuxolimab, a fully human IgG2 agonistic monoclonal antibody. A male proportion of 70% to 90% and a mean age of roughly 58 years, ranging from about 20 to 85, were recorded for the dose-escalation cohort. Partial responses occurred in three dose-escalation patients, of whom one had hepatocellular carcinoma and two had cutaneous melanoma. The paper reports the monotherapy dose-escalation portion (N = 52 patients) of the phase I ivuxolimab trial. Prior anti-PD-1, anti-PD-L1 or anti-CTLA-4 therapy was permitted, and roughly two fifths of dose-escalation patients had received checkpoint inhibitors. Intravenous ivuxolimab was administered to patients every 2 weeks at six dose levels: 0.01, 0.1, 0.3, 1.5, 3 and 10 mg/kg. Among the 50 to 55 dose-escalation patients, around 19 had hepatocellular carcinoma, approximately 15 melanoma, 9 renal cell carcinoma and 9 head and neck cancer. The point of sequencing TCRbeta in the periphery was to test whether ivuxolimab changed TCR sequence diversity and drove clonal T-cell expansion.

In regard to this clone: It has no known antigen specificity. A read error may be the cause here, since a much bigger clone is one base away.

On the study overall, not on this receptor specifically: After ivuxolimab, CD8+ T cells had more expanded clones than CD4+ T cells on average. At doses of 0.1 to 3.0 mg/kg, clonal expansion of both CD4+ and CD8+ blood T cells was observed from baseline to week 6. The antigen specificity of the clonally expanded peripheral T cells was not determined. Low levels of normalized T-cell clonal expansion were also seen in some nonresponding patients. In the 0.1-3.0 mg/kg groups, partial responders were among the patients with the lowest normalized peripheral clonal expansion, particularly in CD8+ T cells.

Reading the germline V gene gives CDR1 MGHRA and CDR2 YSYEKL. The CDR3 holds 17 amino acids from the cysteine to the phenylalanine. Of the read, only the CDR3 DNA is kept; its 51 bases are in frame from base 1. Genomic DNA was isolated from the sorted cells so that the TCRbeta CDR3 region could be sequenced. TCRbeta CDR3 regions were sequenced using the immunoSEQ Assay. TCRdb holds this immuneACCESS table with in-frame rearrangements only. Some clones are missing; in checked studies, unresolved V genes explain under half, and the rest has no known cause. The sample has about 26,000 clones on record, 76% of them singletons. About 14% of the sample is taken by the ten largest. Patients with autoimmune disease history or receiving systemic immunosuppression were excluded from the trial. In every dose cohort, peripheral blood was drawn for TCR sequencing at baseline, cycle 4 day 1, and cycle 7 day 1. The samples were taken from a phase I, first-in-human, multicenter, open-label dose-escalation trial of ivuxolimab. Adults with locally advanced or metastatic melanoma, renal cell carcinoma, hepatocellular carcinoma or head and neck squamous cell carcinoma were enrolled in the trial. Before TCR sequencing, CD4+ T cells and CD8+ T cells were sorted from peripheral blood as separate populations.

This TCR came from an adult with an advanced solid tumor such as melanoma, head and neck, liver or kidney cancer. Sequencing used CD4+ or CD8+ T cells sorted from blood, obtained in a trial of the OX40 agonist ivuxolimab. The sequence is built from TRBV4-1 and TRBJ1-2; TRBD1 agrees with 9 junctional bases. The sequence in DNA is TGCGCCAACAGCCTGTGGACAGGGGAAAGGAGTAAAAATGGCTACACCTTC. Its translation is CANSLWTGERSKNGYTF.